This T cell receptor beta chain was obtained from a study of CD8 T cells in Susac syndrome. An input of 0.5 to 1 ug of RNA was subjected to reverse transcription using random hexamers. TCR beta CDR3 was amplified by immunoSEQ covering 54 Vbeta and 13 Jbeta. TCRdb ran MiXCR on the immunoSEQ multiplex PCR reads and lists one entry per CDR3 protein. The table lists 200,000 or so distinct CDR3 sequences, over 90% of them singletons. Trimming pared 6 bases from V and 7 bases from J, leaving 12 bases between. The CDR3 totals 11 residues. Germline V gene lookup returns CDR1 DFQATT and CDR2 SNEGSKA (reference sequence). CD8+ and CD4+ blood T cells underwent TCR beta sequencing.

What was sequenced was CD4+ T cells from PBMCs. The gene calls are TRBV20-1 and TRBJ2-5, with no clear D. The TCR comes from a human donor with multiple sclerosis. CDR3 sequence reads: CSARGGSTQYF. The CDR3 nucleotides are TGCAGTGCCCGAGGTGGTTCGACCCAGTACTTC.